This T cell receptor (beta chain) was identified during a study of CD4+ T cells in melanoma. General study results and limits: Diverse differentiation states were reported for melanoma neoantigen-specific CD4+ T cells.

The repertoire was sequenced with immunoSEQ multiplex PCR; TCRdb's copy has only in-frame clones and lacks some. The sample gives some 12,000 clones, approximately 72% of which show up once; approximately 9% is in the top ten. This clone was seen just once. Its specificity is not known. The TCR sequence derives from a human donor with melanoma. What was sequenced was cells from a culture (not recorded whether cultured in vitro).

The CDR3 spells CASSYSSLDTQYF. The CDR3 nucleotides read TGTGCCAGCAGTTACTCTAGCCTAGATACGCAGTATTTT. J is TRBJ2-3 and V is TRBV6-5; D remains ambiguous. V lost 0 bases and J 5 bases, leaving 6 bases between the germline ends. The germline V gene encodes CDR1 MNHEY and CDR2 SVGAGI. CDR3 size: 13 residues.